The clone carrying this T cell receptor (beta chain) was detected ten times or more. Its antigen is unidentified. One end of the junction varies from germline; a read error may be responsible. These data originate in a study of Graves' ophthalmopathy and Graves' hyperthyroidism. About the research overall: Peripheral blood (taken before any treatment) was collected at initial diagnosis.

RNA served as the template for amplifying TCR beta CDR3 regions. Following a first-round RT-PCR that used HTBI primers, a second-round multiplex PCR was carried out. TCRdb recomputed calls from the multiplex PCR reads with MiXCR, one row per CDR3 protein. The sample holds about 410,000 distinct CDR3 sequences; around 18% are singletons and the top ten take around 1.6%. Study conclusions and caveats: Most thyroid clonotypes expanded beyond 0.001 frequency were also found in blood.

No donor had other autoimmune disease, uncontrolled infection, pregnancy or lactation. This CDR3 has 13 residues. The V gene's germline CDR1 is MNHEY and CDR2 SVGAGI. V is TRBV6-5 and J is TRBJ2-7; no clear D. The sample consisted of peripheral blood. The source of this sequence is a woman aged 18-30 years with Graves' ophthalmopathy. The CDR3 sequence is CASGYSHAYEQYF. The CDR3 DNA sequence: TGTGCCAGCGGTTACTCGCATGCCTACGAGCAGTACTTC.